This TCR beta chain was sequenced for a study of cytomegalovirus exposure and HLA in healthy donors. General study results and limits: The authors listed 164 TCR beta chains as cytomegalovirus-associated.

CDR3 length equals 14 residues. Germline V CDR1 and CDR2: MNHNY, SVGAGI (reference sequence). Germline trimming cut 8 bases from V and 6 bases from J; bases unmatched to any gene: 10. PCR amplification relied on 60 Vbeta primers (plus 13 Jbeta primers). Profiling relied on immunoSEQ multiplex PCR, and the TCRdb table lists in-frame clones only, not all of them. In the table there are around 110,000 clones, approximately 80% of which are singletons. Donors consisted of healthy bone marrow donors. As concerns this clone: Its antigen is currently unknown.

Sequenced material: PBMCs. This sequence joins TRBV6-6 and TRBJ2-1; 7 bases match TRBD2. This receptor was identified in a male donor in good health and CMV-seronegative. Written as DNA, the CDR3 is TGTGCCAGCGTGTATCTAGCGGATCGCAATGAGCAGTTCTTC. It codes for CASVYLADRNEQFF.